A selection of T cell receptor beta chains follows, all from one sample in a study of human T cells and chemical hapten exposure. MiXCR was run by TCRdb on the RACE reads, yielding one entry per CDR3 protein. The sample records about 110,000 distinct CDR3 sequences, about a tenth being singletons. Sequenced material: whole blood, taken in connection with sensitization to the hapten diphenylcyclopropenone (DPC). The receptors here all came from a middle-aged woman with alopecia areata. Some clones in this sample may be carry-over from other donors' samples. CDR3s include the opening cysteine and the closing phenylalanine or tryptophan. A D gene is named only where the DNA matches it firmly. Clone size is not always given. Where it is, it says once, few, many or a class for expanded clones.

v_gene: TRBV12-3/TRBV12-4; abundance: .; j_gene: TRBJ2-3; d_gene: .; CDR3aa: CASSLVVGDTQYF; CDR3nt: TGTGCCAGCAGTTTAGTAGTAGGAGATACGCAGTATTTT
v_gene: TRBV5-5; abundance: .; j_gene: TRBJ2-1; d_gene: TRBD1; CDR3aa: CASSLWGTGGLYNEQFF; CDR3nt: TGTGCCAGCAGCTTGTGGGGGACAGGGGGCCTCTACAATGAGCAGTTCTTC
v_gene: TRBV23-1; abundance: many; j_gene: TRBJ2-3; d_gene: .; CDR3aa: CASSQSEDPRDTQYF; CDR3nt: TGCGCCAGCAGTCAATCGGAGGACCCCCGAGATACGCAGTATTTT
v_gene: TRBV20-1; abundance: many; j_gene: TRBJ2-3; d_gene: TRBD2; CDR3aa: CSAREPDLAGKTDTQYF; CDR3nt: TGCAGTGCTAGAGAACCCGATCTAGCGGGGAAAACAGATACGCAGTATTTT
v_gene: TRBV18; abundance: many; j_gene: TRBJ1-1; d_gene: .; CDR3aa: CASSPQGRRFEAFF; CDR3nt: TGTGCCAGCTCACCGCAGGGGCGACGGTTCGAAGCTTTCTTT
v_gene: TRBV6-5; abundance: many; j_gene: TRBJ1-6; d_gene: .; CDR3aa: CASSYSMRGVKYNSPLHF; CDR3nt: TGTGCCAGCAGTTACTCGATGAGGGGGGTGAAATATAATTCACCCCTCCACTTT
v_gene: TRBV20-1; abundance: few; j_gene: TRBJ2-3; d_gene: .; CDR3aa: CSARDMGWAERYTQYF; CDR3nt: TGCAGTGCTAGAGATATGGGTTGGGCGGAGAGGTATACGCAGTATTTT
v_gene: TRBV28; abundance: many; j_gene: TRBJ2-1; d_gene: .; CDR3aa: CASSLWSNEQFF; CDR3nt: TGTGCCAGCAGTTTATGGAGCAATGAGCAGTTCTTC
v_gene: TRBV6-5; abundance: many; j_gene: TRBJ2-3; d_gene: .; CDR3aa: CASSYSIGGLVGTQYF; CDR3nt: TGTGCCAGCAGTTACTCGATCGGGGGCCTCGTGGGGACGCAGTATTTT
v_gene: TRBV3-1; abundance: many; j_gene: TRBJ1-3; d_gene: .; CDR3aa: CASSGAGAYSGNTIYF; CDR3nt: TGTGCCAGCAGCGGGGCGGGGGCCTACTCTGGAAACACCATATATTTT
v_gene: TRBV12-3/TRBV12-4; abundance: .; j_gene: TRBJ2-5; d_gene: .; CDR3aa: CASSLYAVAETQYF; CDR3nt: TGTGCCAGCAGTTTATATGCAGTCGCAGAGACCCAGTACTTC
v_gene: TRBV13; abundance: few; j_gene: TRBJ1-1; d_gene: .; CDR3aa: CASSSQQGVAEAFF; CDR3nt: TGTGCCAGCAGCTCTCAACAGGGTGTAGCTGAAGCTTTCTTT
v_gene: TRBV7-2; abundance: many; j_gene: TRBJ2-5; d_gene: .; CDR3aa: CASSLGRDPRWTQYF; CDR3nt: TGTGCCAGCAGCTTAGGGCGGGACCCCCGTTGGACCCAGTACTTC
v_gene: TRBV29-1; abundance: .; j_gene: TRBJ2-1; d_gene: TRBD2; CDR3aa: CSVPPARGEGSYNEQFF; CDR3nt: TGCAGCGTTCCACCAGCCCGGGGGGAAGGATCCTACAATGAGCAGTTCTTC
v_gene: TRBV6-6; abundance: .; j_gene: TRBJ1-5; d_gene: TRBD1; CDR3aa: CASSSLQGARGQPQHF; CDR3nt: TGTGCCAGCAGCTCACTACAGGGGGCGCGGGGTCAGCCCCAGCATTTT
v_gene: TRBV2; abundance: many; j_gene: TRBJ1-2; d_gene: .; CDR3aa: CASSEREQDDGYTF; CDR3nt: TGTGCCAGCAGTGAACGGGAACAGGATGATGGCTACACCTTC
v_gene: TRBV6-5; abundance: many; j_gene: TRBJ1-3; d_gene: .; CDR3aa: CASSYSTGLGNTIYF; CDR3nt: TGTGCCAGCAGTTACTCAACGGGTTTGGGTAACACCATATATTTT
v_gene: TRBV5-1; abundance: many; j_gene: TRBJ2-4; d_gene: TRBD2; CDR3aa: CASSLGLAGSKYF; CDR3nt: TGCGCCAGCAGCTTGGGACTAGCGGGGTCTAAGTACTTC
v_gene: TRBV6-2/TRBV6-3; abundance: few; j_gene: TRBJ1-2; d_gene: .; CDR3aa: CASRPTGSSGYTF; CDR3nt: TGTGCCAGCAGGCCAACAGGAAGCAGTGGCTACACCTTC
v_gene: TRBV7-2; abundance: many; j_gene: TRBJ1-2; d_gene: .; CDR3aa: CASSLERAERGYTF; CDR3nt: TGTGCCAGCAGCTTAGAGAGGGCCGAGCGTGGCTACACCTTC
v_gene: TRBV20-1; abundance: many; j_gene: TRBJ1-1; d_gene: .; CDR3aa: CSAPRLNTEAFF; CDR3nt: TGCAGTGCCCCCAGGTTGAACACTGAAGCTTTCTTT
v_gene: TRBV7-2; abundance: .; j_gene: TRBJ2-7; d_gene: .; CDR3aa: CASSLARYEQYF; CDR3nt: TGTGCCAGCAGCTTAGCGCGGTACGAGCAGTACTTC
v_gene: TRBV7-8; abundance: many; j_gene: TRBJ2-1; d_gene: .; CDR3aa: CASSSGPQPYNEQFF; CDR3nt: TGTGCCAGCAGCTCAGGGCCACAGCCCTACAATGAGCAGTTCTTC
v_gene: TRBV21-1; abundance: many; j_gene: TRBJ1-1; d_gene: .; CDR3aa: CASSPRRGGTNTEAFF; CDR3nt: TGTGCCAGCAGCCCCCGGAGGGGGGGCACGAACACTGAAGCTTTCTTT
v_gene: TRBV5-4; abundance: .; j_gene: TRBJ2-3; d_gene: .; CDR3aa: CASEAPGLHTDTQYF; CDR3nt: TGTGCCAGCGAAGCTCCGGGACTCCATACAGATACGCAGTATTTT
v_gene: TRBV5-1; abundance: many; j_gene: TRBJ2-1; d_gene: TRBD1; CDR3aa: CASSLGQGSYNEQFF; CDR3nt: TGTGCCAGCAGCTTAGGACAGGGTTCCTACAATGAGCAGTTCTTC
v_gene: TRBV4-1; abundance: .; j_gene: TRBJ2-2; d_gene: .; CDR3aa: CASSHPTGSTGELFF; CDR3nt: TGCGCCAGCAGCCACCCCACAGGGAGCACCGGGGAGCTGTTTTTT
v_gene: TRBV6-6; abundance: few; j_gene: TRBJ2-2; d_gene: .; CDR3aa: CAGWGSGELFF; CDR3nt: TGTGCCGGATGGGGGTCCGGGGAGCTGTTTTTT
v_gene: TRBV7-2; abundance: .; j_gene: TRBJ1-5; d_gene: TRBD1; CDR3aa: CASSLWGQGNNQPQHF; CDR3nt: TGTGCCAGCAGCTTGTGGGGACAGGGCAACAATCAGCCCCAGCATTTT
v_gene: TRBV5-1; abundance: .; j_gene: TRBJ2-3; d_gene: TRBD2; CDR3aa: CASSSPLAGGRTSTDTQYF; CDR3nt: TGCGCCAGCAGCTCCCCCTTAGCGGGGGGGAGGACTAGCACAGATACGCAGTATTTT
v_gene: TRBV5-1; abundance: few; j_gene: TRBJ2-3; d_gene: TRBD2; CDR3aa: CASSAGTSFTDTQYF; CDR3nt: TGCGCCAGCAGCGCAGGGACTAGCTTTACAGATACGCAGTATTTT
v_gene: TRBV2; abundance: many; j_gene: TRBJ1-1; d_gene: TRBD1; CDR3aa: CASRLQGSEAEAFF; CDR3nt: TGTGCCAGCAGGCTACAGGGGAGTGAGGCTGAAGCTTTCTTT
v_gene: TRBV15; abundance: many; j_gene: TRBJ2-3; d_gene: TRBD2; CDR3aa: CATSSPSVTSGGPLHNTDTQYF; CDR3nt: TGTGCCACCAGCTCCCCCTCCGTGACTAGCGGGGGCCCCCTCCATAACACAGATACGCAGTATTTT
v_gene: TRBV19; abundance: few; j_gene: TRBJ2-1; d_gene: .; CDR3aa: CASSQTAYNEQFF; CDR3nt: TGTGCCAGTAGTCAGACAGCATACAATGAGCAGTTCTTC
v_gene: TRBV29-1; abundance: few; j_gene: TRBJ2-7; d_gene: .; CDR3aa: CSVEDPTTEQYF; CDR3nt: TGCAGCGTTGAAGATCCCACAACCGAGCAGTACTTC
v_gene: TRBV5-5; abundance: .; j_gene: TRBJ2-3; d_gene: TRBD2; CDR3aa: CASSFELAGFTDTQYF; CDR3nt: TGTGCCAGCAGCTTTGAACTAGCGGGGTTCACAGATACGCAGTATTTT
v_gene: TRBV4-1; abundance: .; j_gene: TRBJ2-5; d_gene: TRBD1; CDR3aa: CASRAPGTGEETQYF; CDR3nt: TGCGCCAGCAGGGCTCCGGGGACAGGGGAAGAGACCCAGTACTTC
v_gene: TRBV9; abundance: few; j_gene: TRBJ2-1; d_gene: .; CDR3aa: CASSVDGGLGGEQFF; CDR3nt: TGTGCCAGCAGCGTAGACGGGGGCCTCGGCGGTGAGCAGTTCTTC
v_gene: TRBV18; abundance: few; j_gene: TRBJ2-7; d_gene: TRBD1; CDR3aa: CASSPVEDRGYEQYF; CDR3nt: TGTGCCAGCTCACCGGTTGAGGACAGGGGATACGAGCAGTACTTC
v_gene: TRBV5-1; abundance: many; j_gene: TRBJ1-2; d_gene: .; CDR3aa: CASSPSGTSTYNGYTF; CDR3nt: TGCGCCAGCAGTCCTTCCGGGACATCGACCTACAATGGCTACACCTTC
v_gene: TRBV28; abundance: .; j_gene: TRBJ2-2; d_gene: .; CDR3aa: CASGGRAPTGELFF; CDR3nt: TGTGCCAGCGGGGGCAGGGCCCCGACCGGGGAGCTGTTTTTT
v_gene: TRBV28; abundance: few; j_gene: TRBJ2-6; d_gene: .; CDR3aa: CASSSPTRSGANVLTF; CDR3nt: TGTGCCAGCAGTTCACCGACACGCTCTGGGGCCAACGTCCTGACTTTC
v_gene: TRBV7-9; abundance: .; j_gene: TRBJ2-3; d_gene: .; CDR3aa: CASSLSVATDTQYF; CDR3nt: TGTGCCAGCAGCTTGTCCGTAGCAACAGATACGCAGTATTTT